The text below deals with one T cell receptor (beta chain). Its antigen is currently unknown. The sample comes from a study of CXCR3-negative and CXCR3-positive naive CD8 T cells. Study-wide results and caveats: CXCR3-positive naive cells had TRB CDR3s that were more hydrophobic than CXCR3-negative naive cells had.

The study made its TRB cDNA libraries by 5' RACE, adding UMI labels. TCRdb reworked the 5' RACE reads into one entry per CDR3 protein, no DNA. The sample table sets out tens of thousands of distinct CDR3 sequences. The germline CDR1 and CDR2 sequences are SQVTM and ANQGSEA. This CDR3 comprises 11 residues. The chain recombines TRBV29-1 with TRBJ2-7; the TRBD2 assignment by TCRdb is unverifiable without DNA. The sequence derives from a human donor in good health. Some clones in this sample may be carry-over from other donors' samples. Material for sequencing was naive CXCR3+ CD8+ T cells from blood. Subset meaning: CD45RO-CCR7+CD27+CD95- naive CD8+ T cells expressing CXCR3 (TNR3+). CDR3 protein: CSVETGPRQYF.